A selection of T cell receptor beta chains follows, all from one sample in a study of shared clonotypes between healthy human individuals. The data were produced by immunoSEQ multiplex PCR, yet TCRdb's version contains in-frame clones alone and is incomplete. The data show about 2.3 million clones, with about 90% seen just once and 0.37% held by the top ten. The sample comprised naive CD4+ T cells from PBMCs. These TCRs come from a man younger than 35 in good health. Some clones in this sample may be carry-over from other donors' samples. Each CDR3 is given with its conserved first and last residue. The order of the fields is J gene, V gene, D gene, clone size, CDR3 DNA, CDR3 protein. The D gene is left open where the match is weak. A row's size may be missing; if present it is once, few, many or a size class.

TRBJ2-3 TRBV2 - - TGTGCCAGCAGGCTATCTACACTCTCCACAGATACGCAGTATTTT CASRLSTLSTDTQYF
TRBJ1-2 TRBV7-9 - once TGTGCCAGCAGCAACACCGAGGGGGGCTACACCTTC CASSNTEGGYTF
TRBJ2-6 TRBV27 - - TGTGCCAGCAGCTTGGACAGCCCGATTCATTCTGGGGCCAACGTCCTGACTTTC CASSLDSPIHSGANVLTF
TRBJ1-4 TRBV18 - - TGTGCCAGCTCACCGACGGCTAATAATGAAAAACTGTTTTTT CASSPTANNEKLFF
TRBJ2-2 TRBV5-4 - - TGTGCCAGCAGCCAGGTGACCACCGGGGAGCTGTTTTTT CASSQVTTGELFF
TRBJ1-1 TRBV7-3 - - TGTGCCAGCAGCGAACAGGCAGGCTACACTGAAGCTTTCTTT CASSEQAGYTEAFF
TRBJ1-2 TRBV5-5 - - TGTGCCAGCAGCCCCGGGACGCTAAATAACTATGGCTACACCTTC CASSPGTLNNYGYTF
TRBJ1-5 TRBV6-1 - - TGTGCCAGCAGTGAAGTTCGCAGGAAGGAACGGCAGCCCCAGCATTTT CASSEVRRKERQPQHF
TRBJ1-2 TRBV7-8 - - TGTGCCAGCGGCTTAGGTCTGGGGGCTACTAACTATGGCTACACCTTC CASGLGLGATNYGYTF
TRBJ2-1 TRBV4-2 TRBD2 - TGTGCCAGCAGCCAAGATCCACTAGCGGGAAATAGGGGTGAGCAGTTCTTC CASSQDPLAGNRGEQFF
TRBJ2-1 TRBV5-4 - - TGTGCCAGCAGTTTTACAGGTTACAATGAGCAGTTCTTC CASSFTGYNEQFF
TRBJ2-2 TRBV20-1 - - TGCAGTGCGATTTTCACCGGGGAGCTGTTTTTT CSAIFTGELFF
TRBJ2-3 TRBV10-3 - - TGTGCCACTTCGTTCGATCGCCTCACAGATACGCAGTATTTT CATSFDRLTDTQYF
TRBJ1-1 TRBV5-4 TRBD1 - TGTGCCAGCAGCTTGGGACAGACAGGGGGCGCAGAAGCTTTCTTT CASSLGQTGGAEAFF
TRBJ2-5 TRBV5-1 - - TGCGCCAGCAGCAGGGACCAGGGGAGAGAGACCCAGTACTTC CASSRDQGRETQYF
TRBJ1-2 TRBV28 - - TGTGCCAGCAGTTTGGCAGAGAACTATGGCTACACCTTC CASSLAENYGYTF
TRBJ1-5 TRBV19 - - TGTGCCAGTAGTATCGCTTGGAAGGAAATACAGCCCCAGCATTTT CASSIAWKEIQPQHF
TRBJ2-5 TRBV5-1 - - TGCGCCAGCAGCTTGAGTGGGCAGGGGAGGACCCAGTACTTC CASSLSGQGRTQYF
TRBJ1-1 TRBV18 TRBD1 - TGTGCCAGCTCATCCGGACAGGGAATCACTGAAGCTTTCTTT CASSSGQGITEAFF
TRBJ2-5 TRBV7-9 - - TGTGCCAGCACCATACAGGGAAAAGAGACCCAGTACTTC CASTIQGKETQYF
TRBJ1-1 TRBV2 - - TGTGCCAGCAGGCTTCAACTATTGTACACTGAAGCTTTCTTT CASRLQLLYTEAFF
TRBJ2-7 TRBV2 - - TGTGCCAGCAGGTCAGAGTACGAGCAGTACTTC CASRSEYEQYF
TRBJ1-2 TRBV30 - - TGTGCCTGGGGAGGGGGGCGCGGCTACACCTTC CAWGGGRGYTF
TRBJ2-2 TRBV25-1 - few TGTGCCAGCAGTGAATATCTGGGGACCGGGGAGCTGTTTTTT CASSEYLGTGELFF
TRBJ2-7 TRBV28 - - TGTGCCAGCAGTTTAATCTCAACGGGCTACGAGCAGTACTTC CASSLISTGYEQYF
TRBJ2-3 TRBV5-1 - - TGCGCCAGCAGGTTTTGGGCAGATACGCAGTATTTT CASRFWADTQYF
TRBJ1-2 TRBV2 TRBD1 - TGTGCCAGCACCAGACAGGGCCGGCTAGGGTATGGCTACACCTTC CASTRQGRLGYGYTF
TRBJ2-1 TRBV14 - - TGTGCCAGCAGCCAAGGGGTCCGGGGGCAGTTCTTC CASSQGVRGQFF
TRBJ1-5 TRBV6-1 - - TGTGCCAGCAGTGAAAGGCAGAATCAGCCCCAGCATTTT CASSERQNQPQHF
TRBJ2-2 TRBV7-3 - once TGTGCCAGCAGCTCCACAGGGAACACCGGGGAGCTGTTTTTT CASSSTGNTGELFF
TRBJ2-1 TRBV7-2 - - TGTGCCAGCAGCTCCTATAAGGGATATGAGCAGTTCTTC CASSSYKGYEQFF
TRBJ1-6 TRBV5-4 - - TGTGCCAGCAGCTCCTTTGGCTATAATTCACCCCTCCACTTT CASSSFGYNSPLHF
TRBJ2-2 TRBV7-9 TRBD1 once TGTGCCAGCAGCTTACCGATGGGGAAAGACAGGGGTCGGACCGGGGAGCTGTTTTTT CASSLPMGKDRGRTGELFF
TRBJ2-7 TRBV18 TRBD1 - TGTGCCAGCTCACCAGTGCAGGGGGCAACCTACGAGCAGTACTTC CASSPVQGATYEQYF
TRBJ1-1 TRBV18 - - TGTGCCAGCTCAGGGGGGATCTGGAGCACTGAAGCTTTCTTT CASSGGIWSTEAFF
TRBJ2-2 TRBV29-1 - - TGCAGCGCCAGGGGGGGTCCTAACACCGGGGAGCTGTTTTTT CSARGGPNTGELFF
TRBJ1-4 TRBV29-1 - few TGCAGCGTGACCTGGGGAGTAGGTGAAAAACTGTTTTTT CSVTWGVGEKLFF
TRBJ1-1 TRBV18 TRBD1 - TGTGCCAGCTCCCAACAGGGGTTGAACACTGAAGCTTTCTTT CASSQQGLNTEAFF
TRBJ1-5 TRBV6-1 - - TGTGCCCTTTCGGGTGGCAGCAACCAGCCCCAGCATTTT CALSGGSNQPQHF
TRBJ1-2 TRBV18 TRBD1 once TGTGCCAGCTCGTCGACAGGGGACTATGGCTACACCTTC CASSSTGDYGYTF
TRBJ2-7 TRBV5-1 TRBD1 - TGCGCCAGCAGCACGGCCGGGACAGGGCCTAGGGCTAGTTACTTC CASSTAGTGPRASYF
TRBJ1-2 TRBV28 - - TGTGCCAGCAGTTCCTTATTCTATGGCTACACCTTC CASSSLFYGYTF
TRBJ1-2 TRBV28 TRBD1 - TGTGCCAGCAGCTCGGGACAGGGGGACAGGGGCTACACCTTC CASSSGQGDRGYTF
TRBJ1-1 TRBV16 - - TGTGCCAGCAGCCAAGAACCGACACTCCGGGAAGACTACACTGAAGCTTTCTTT CASSQEPTLREDYTEAFF
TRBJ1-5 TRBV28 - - TGTGCCAGTAACGCGGGCCAACTCCAGCCCCAGCATTTT CASNAGQLQPQHF
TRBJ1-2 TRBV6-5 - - TGTGCCAGCAGTTACTCGGATCGTGTTGGCTACACCTTC CASSYSDRVGYTF
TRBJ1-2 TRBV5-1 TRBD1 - TGCGCCAGCAGCCTACCGGGACAGATTAACTATGGCTACACCTTC CASSLPGQINYGYTF
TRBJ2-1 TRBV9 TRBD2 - TGTGCCAGCAGCCACCCGGGTACTAGCGGGTACAATGAGCAGTTCTTC CASSHPGTSGYNEQFF
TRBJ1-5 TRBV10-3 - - TGTGCCATCAGTGAGAACAGGAGCAATCAGCCCCAGCATTTT CAISENRSNQPQHF
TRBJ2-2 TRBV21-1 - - TGTGCCAGCAGCCCCCGGACAGGGAACACCGGGGAGCTGTTTTTT CASSPRTGNTGELFF
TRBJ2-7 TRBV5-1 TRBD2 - TGCGCCAGCAGCTCCGGGACTAGCGGGAGTGAAGAGCAGTACTTC CASSSGTSGSEEQYF
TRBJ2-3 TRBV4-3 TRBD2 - TGCGCCAGCAGCCAAGATCTGGGGACTAGCGGCACAGATACGCAGTATTTT CASSQDLGTSGTDTQYF